This TCR beta chain was sequenced for a study of molecular identifiers for immune sequencing clone quantification. Study-level points and caveats: For effector cells, clones above 20 RNA copies held over 99% of molecules; for naive cells, under 1%. Identical TCR molecules sharing a barcode could underestimate highly expanded clone sizes.

The CDR3 extends over 13 amino acids. V gave up 6 bases and J gave up 3 bases, with 12 bases separating them. Germline CDR1 and CDR2: MNHEY and SMNVEV (reference sequence). Libraries for naive CD8 T cells, which were made from approximately 20,000 to 980,000 sorted cells, drew on 10%, 30% or 50% of the RNA. This clonotype was observed many times. Its cognate antigen is unknown. Bulk TCR library preparation followed previously described methods with listed TCR primers. From the PCR reads, TCRdb called clonotypes with MiXCR, one entry per CDR3 protein. The table records roughly 630,000 distinct CDR3 sequences, roughly 23% of them present only once.

The rearrangement joins TRBV27 to TRBJ2-7; the D gene is possibly TRBD2 (6 bases). Sequences were obtained from naive CD8+ T cells from blood, with Jurkat cell RNA spiked in. Subset denoted: FACS-sorted CD8+CD4-CCR7+CD45RA+ naive T cells. The TCR was taken from a human donor in good health. Some libraries in this study had Jurkat cell RNA spiked in. CDR3 coding DNA: TGTGCCAGCAGCCCTCGGGGGTTCTACGAGCAGTACTTC. Its protein is CASSPRGFYEQYF.